This TCR beta chain was sequenced for a study of shared clonotypes between healthy human individuals. The CDR3 consists of 13 residues. Trimming shortened V by 4 bases and J by 6 bases, and 10 bases separated the two germline ends. Germline-derived CDR1 and CDR2 are SGHTA and FQGNSA. The DNA input per sorted-subset replicate PCR was about 190 ng, corresponding to around 30,000 T cell genomes. Some clones are missing from TCRdb's copy, which holds only in-frame ones; the method was immunoSEQ multiplex PCR. Of 2 million to 2.5 million clones detected, about 94% appear once; the ten largest clones hold 0.1% to 0.15%. Those who donated were healthy HIV-negative adults, with no recent acute infections or vaccinations reported. Investigators divided CD4+ cells into CD45RA+ naive and CD45RA-negative memory subsets. Study-wide results and caveats: Sorted-subset sequencing, rarefaction showed, was incomplete despite large depth.

Note on this clone: Its antigen remains unknown.

The sequenced sample consisted of naive CD4+ T cells sorted from blood. Subset reported: CD45RA+ positively selected. This clonotype was sampled from a young man in good health. This chain links TRBV7-2 with TRBJ1-5; perhaps TRBD1 as D (5 bases). CDR3 DNA sequence: TGTGCCAGCAGCTCAGGGATAGGTCAGCCCCAGCATTTT. Protein: CASSSGIGQPQHF.